The sequence of this T cell receptor (beta chain) was determined in a study of blood T cell repertoires in COVID-19. Study at large: Donors in the United States, Italy and Spain gave samples during acute or convalescent COVID-19. From T cells, B-cell-depleted T cells, or PBMCs came the material, which was cDNA or gDNA.

V lost 1 base to trimming and J lost 5 bases; unmatched junction nucleotides: 4. Germline V gene lookup returns CDR1 GTSNPN and CDR2 SVGIG (reference sequence). The CDR3 extends over 13 amino acids. In the authors' methods: Reference gene primers were amplified, and this amplification served to estimate nucleated cell counts. Only in-frame clones appear in the TCRdb table, and some are missing; sequencing was by immunoSEQ multiplex PCR. For V, J and clone size, that table is used; D and trimming come from the DNA. The repertoire holds about 80,000 clones, with about 90% as singletons. The sequence came from a woman older than 75 with acute or convalescent COVID-19. Sequencing input: peripheral blood. The J gene is TRBJ2-7, the V gene TRBV30; TRBD1 aligns across 8 bases. The CDR3 reads CAWSGQGPHEQYF. The CDR3 DNA is TGTGCCTGGAGTGGACAGGGGCCCCACGAGCAGTACTTC.